Below are 28 T cell receptor beta chains sequenced from a single sample in a study of shared clonotypes between healthy human individuals. The repertoire was sequenced with immunoSEQ multiplex PCR; TCRdb's copy has only in-frame clones and lacks some. The table has roughly 640,000 clones, approximately 74% seen once; the top ten hold over 1.5%. Sequenced sample: memory CD4+ T cells sorted from blood. The subset here: CD45RA-negative fraction. The receptor source for this set is a young woman in good health.

This chain links TRBV18 with TRBJ2-5; D possibly corresponds to TRBD1 (5 bases). V was cut by 0 bases and J by 1 base, with 9 bases left in between. Looked up from germline, CDR1 is KGHSH and CDR2 is LQKENI. The length of the CDR3 is 15 residues. The CDR3 reads CASSPPGVGQETQYF. CDR3 DNA: TGTGCCAGCTCACCACCAGGGGTGGGCCAAGAGACCCAGTACTTC.

The CDR3 DNA reads as TGTGCCAGCAGTACAGGGGCCTACACCGGGGAGCTGTTTTTT. It yields the protein CASSTGAYTGELFF. V usage is TRBV28 and J usage is TRBJ2-2, with TRBD1 matching over 7 bases. Germline CDR1 is MDHEN and CDR2 is SYDVKM. The CDR3 runs to 14 residues. V gave up 5 bases and J gave up 3 bases; unmatched junction bases: 3.

The chain joins TRBV25-1 to TRBJ2-7, with 7 nucleotides matching TRBD1. V shed 8 bases, J shed 3 bases, and the junction held 7 bases outside the gene matches. CDR3 length: 13 residues. CDR1 is MGHDK, CDR2 SYGVNS, per germline. CDR3 in amino acids: CASSETGIYEQYF. DNA of the CDR3: TGTGCCAGCTCCGAGACAGGGATCTACGAGCAGTACTTC.

The chain is built from TRBV27 and TRBJ2-3, with 11 bases matching TRBD2. The germline CDR1 and CDR2 sequences are MNHEY and SMNVEV (reference sequence). With V trimmed by 4 bases and J by 4 bases, 7 bases remained unmatched. This CDR3 contains 16 residues. This CDR3 is CASSSQTSGNPDTQYF. CDR3 nucleotides: TGTGCCAGCAGTTCTCAGACTAGCGGGAATCCAGATACGCAGTATTTT.

This clone was found a few times. J is TRBJ1-3 and V is TRBV7-9, with no clear D. Germline V gene data show CDR1 as SEHNR and CDR2 as FQNEAQ (reference sequence). The CDR3 has 15 residues. The V end was cut by 1 base, the J end by 0 bases, with 7 bases between. CDR3 amino acids: CASSLDSYSGNTIYF. Written as DNA, the CDR3 is TGTGCCAGCAGCTTAGACAGTTACTCTGGAAACACCATATATTTT.

The chain links TRBV11-2 to TRBJ1-3; D is unclear. CDR3 size: 19 residues. The germline gives CDR1 SGHAT, CDR2 FQNNGV. V dropped 1 base and J dropped 3 bases, with 22 bases sitting between them. The CDR3 DNA reads TGTGCCAGCAGCTTAGGGGGATGGGGTACATCCTTTCGTGGAAACACCATATATTTT. Translated: CASSLGGWGTSFRGNTIYF.

The chain carries TRBV5-4 and TRBJ2-1; 13 positions match TRBD2. V lost 3 bases and J lost 6; bases outside the gene matches: 6. There are 16 residues in the CDR3. Germline lookup yields CDR1 SGHNT and CDR2 YYREEE (reference sequence). The CDR3 protein is CASSSTSGRAFNEQFF. DNA for the CDR3: TGTGCCAGCAGCTCAACTAGCGGGAGGGCTTTCAATGAGCAGTTCTTC.

This clone has only a few counts. The rearrangement links TRBV10-3 to TRBJ1-1, with unresolved D. V lost 4 bases, J lost 0 bases, and 9 bases lay in between. This CDR3 region has 14 residues. Germline V gene lookup returns CDR1 ENHRY and CDR2 SYGVKD. Written as DNA, the CDR3 is TGTGCCATCAGTGGAGGGAATCTGAACACTGAAGCTTTCTTT. Encoded protein: CAISGGNLNTEAFF.

This chain joins TRBV7-9 and TRBJ2-7, with D hard to call. Trimming shortened V by 5 bases and J by 4 bases, and 12 bases separated the two germline ends. The germline gives CDR1 SEHNR, CDR2 FQNEAQ (reference sequence). The CDR3 loop spans 13 amino acids. The CDR3 region is CASSQSPSYEQYF. As DNA, the CDR3 is TGTGCCAGCAGCCAAAGCCCTTCTTACGAGCAGTACTTC.

This clone has a single count. The V call is TRBV2, the J call TRBJ1-2, with 7 positions matching TRBD1. Per the germline V gene, CDR1 is SNHLY and CDR2 is FYNNEI. This CDR3 is built from 14 residues. The V and J ends lost 6 bases and 0 bases, in that order; junction bases with no gene match: 4. The CDR3 DNA follows: TGTGCCAGCAGCCGGGACAGTGCTAACTATGGCTACACCTTC. This sequence encodes CASSRDSANYGYTF.

This chain joins TRBV6-5 and TRBJ2-3, with 12 positions matching TRBD2. CDR3 length equals 13 residues. Germline V gives CDR1 MNHEY, CDR2 SVGAGI. V lost 7 bases to trimming and J lost 6 bases; unmatched junction nucleotides: 2. CDR3 nucleotide sequence: TGTGCCAGCACTAGCGGGAGGGGGGATACGCAGTATTTT. Translation: CASTSGRGDTQYF.

Remarks on this clone: The limits of the CDR3 on the DNA are not certain, so only TCRdb's listed CDR3 is given. CDR3 protein: CASSLSTYPGSVRGRPQHF. The chain links TRBV28 to TRBJ1-5. Germline V gene sequence: CDR1 MDHEN, CDR2 SYDVKM. The CDR3 region is 19 residues in length, termini included.

CDR3 loop: CASSQVLAATYEQYF. The CDR3 DNA reads TGCGCCAGCAGCCAAGTACTAGCGGCTACCTACGAGCAGTACTTC. The chain recombines TRBV4-1 with TRBJ2-7; 8 nucleotides align to TRBD2. The CDR3 has 15 amino acids. With 1 base clipped from V and 2 bases from J, the junction kept 4 bases outside the gene matches. In germline, CDR1 is MGHRA, CDR2 YSYEKL.

The CDR3 sequence: CATSRPPYFVKGELFF. DNA for the CDR3: TGTGCCACCAGCAGACCCCCTTACTTCGTGAAAGGGGAGCTGTTTTTT. This chain links TRBV15 with TRBJ2-2; D call uncertain. The germline CDR1 and CDR2 sequences are LNHNV and YYDKDF (reference sequence). V lost 2 bases to trimming and J lost 8 bases, with 18 bases between them. The CDR3 totals 16 residues.

As for this clone: A read error may explain this, as a much larger clone is one base away. This chain joins TRBV2 and TRBJ2-5; D could derive from TRBD1 or TRBD2 (5 bases each). Germline lookup yields CDR1 SNHLY and CDR2 FYNNEI. This CDR3 region has 13 residues. Trimming removed 6 bases at V and 1 base at J, with 9 bases between. Written as DNA, the CDR3 is TGTGCCAGCAGCCGGGACGCCCAAGAGACCCAGTACTTC. It translates to CASSRDAQETQYF.

The chain uses TRBV29-1 and TRBJ2-5; D gene ambiguous. The CDR3 loop spans 12 amino acids. Deletions cut 4 bases from V and 4 bases from J, with 10 bases between. Germline CDR1 SQVTM, CDR2 ANQGSEA. The CDR3 region is CSVGVSAETQYF. CDR3 sequence (DNA): TGCAGCGTTGGCGTCAGCGCAGAGACCCAGTACTTC.

The V and J genes are TRBV11-2 and TRBJ2-2; 8 bases are shared with TRBD2. The J segment lost 0 bases and the V segment lost 4 bases, leaving 4 bases of the junction unmatched. Germline-derived CDR1 and CDR2 are SGHAT and FQNNGV. The CDR3 is made up of 16 amino acids. This CDR3 is CASSSPGLANTGELFF. The CDR3 bases are TGTGCCAGCAGCTCGCCGGGACTAGCGAACACCGGGGAGCTGTTTTTT.

This clone was counted between two and nine times. The V and J genes are TRBV7-8 and TRBJ2-1; no clear D. This CDR3 contains 15 residues. Germline V gene lookup returns CDR1 SGHVS and CDR2 FQNEAQ. Trimming pared 2 bases from V and 6 bases from J, leaving 14 bases between. For the CDR3, the DNA is TGTGCCAGCAGCTTAACTGGGCAGAGCTTCAATGAGCAGTTCTTC. Protein sequence: CASSLTGQSFNEQFF.

This chain joins TRBV19 and TRBJ1-5; D is unclear. V was shortened by 6 bases and J by 5 bases, with 11 bases between the two germline ends. The CDR3 length is 13 residues. CDR1 and CDR2 (germline): LNHDA, SQIVND (reference sequence). The CDR3 protein is CASSELWDQPQHF. The CDR3 bases are TGTGCCAGTAGCGAATTATGGGATCAGCCCCAGCATTTT. Using reference TRBV19 and TRBJ1-5 for the parts outside the CDR3, the full variable domain is DGGITQSPKYLFRKEGQNVTLSCEQNLNHDAMYWYRQDPGQGLRLIYYSQIVNDFQKGDIAEGYSVSREKKESFPLTVTSAQKNPTAFYLCASSELWDQPQHFGDGTRLSIL.

This clone was counted between two and nine times. V is TRBV18 and J is TRBJ2-7; D not resolved. CDR1 and CDR2 from the germline V gene are KGHSH and LQKENI. The germline V and J ends were trimmed by 5 bases and 6 bases, with 8 bases remaining between them. This CDR3 has 11 residues. The CDR3 sequence is CASSSGSEQYF. The CDR3 DNA follows: TGTGCCAGCTCATCCGGGTCCGAGCAGTACTTC. The whole variable domain, filled in from reference TRBV18 and TRBJ2-7, reads NAGVMQNPRHLVRRRGQEARLRCSPMKGHSHVYWYRQLPEEGLKFMVYLQKENIIDESGMPKERFSAEFPKEGPSILRIQQVVRGDSAAYFCASSSGSEQYFGPGTRLTVT.

As to this clone: The same CDR3 can be traced to other DNA sequences in this sample. CDR3 region: CASSPGLAGGIQETQYF. The CDR3 bases are TGTGCCAGCAGCCCCGGACTAGCGGGAGGGATACAAGAGACCCAGTACTTC. This rearrangement joins TRBV2 to TRBJ2-5; 15 bases agree with TRBD2. CDR1 SNHLY and CDR2 FYNNEI come from the germline V gene. The CDR3 has 17 residues. Germline trimming cut 6 bases from V and 2 bases from J; bases unmatched to any gene: 7. Using reference TRBV2 and TRBJ2-5 for the parts outside the CDR3, the full variable domain is EPEVTQTPSHQVTQMGQEVILRCVPISNHLYFYWYRQILGQKVEFLVSFYNNEISEKSEIFDDQFSVERPDGSNFTLKIRSTKLEDSAMYFCASSPGLAGGIQETQYFGPGTRLLVL.

This chain uses TRBV11-2 with TRBJ2-7; 11 nucleotides align to TRBD2. V lost 2 bases and J lost 0; bases outside the gene matches: 3. The CDR3 sequence is 16 residues long. Germline V gives CDR1 SGHAT, CDR2 FQNNGV. CDR3 in amino acids: CASSLTGTSGSYEQYF. In DNA form, the CDR3 reads TGTGCCAGCAGCTTAACCGGGACTAGCGGCTCCTACGAGCAGTACTTC.

J is TRBJ1-6 and V is TRBV28; TRBD1 matches 11 bases. CDR3 length: 13 residues. The J segment lost 9 bases and the V segment lost 10 bases, leaving 5 bases of the junction unmatched. Germline lookup yields CDR1 MDHEN and CDR2 SYDVKM. This CDR3 reads CATRTGGSSPLHF. The DNA for the CDR3 is TGTGCCACCCGGACAGGGGGCAGTTCACCCCTCCACTTT.

The chain recombines TRBV2 with TRBJ1-5, with TRBD1 matching 9 bases. This CDR3 region has 13 residues. Per the germline V gene, CDR1 is SNHLY and CDR2 is FYNNEI. The V gene end was trimmed by 6 bases and the J gene end by 6 bases; junction bases not matched to a gene: 3. CDR3: CASRGTGTQPQHF. CDR3 DNA: TGTGCCAGCAGGGGGACAGGGACTCAGCCCCAGCATTTT. The full variable domain, with the rest looked up from reference TRBV2 and TRBJ1-5, is EPEVTQTPSHQVTQMGQEVILRCVPISNHLYFYWYRQILGQKVEFLVSFYNNEISEKSEIFDDQFSVERPDGSNFTLKIRSTKLEDSAMYFCASRGTGTQPQHFGDGTRLSIL.

This clone was seen a few times. This chain joins TRBV18 and TRBJ2-7; 10 bases line up with TRBD1. Germline values: CDR1 KGHSH, CDR2 LQKENI. V lost 3 bases to trimming and J lost 4 bases; unmatched junction nucleotides: 6. The CDR3 is 15 amino acids. The chain's CDR3 is CASSPGTGERYEQYF. The CDR3 DNA follows: TGTGCCAGCTCACCCGGGACAGGGGAGAGGTACGAGCAGTACTTC. Supplemented by reference TRBV18 and TRBJ2-7, the full variable domain reads NAGVMQNPRHLVRRRGQEARLRCSPMKGHSHVYWYRQLPEEGLKFMVYLQKENIIDESGMPKERFSAEFPKEGPSILRIQQVVRGDSAAYFCASSPGTGERYEQYFGPGTRLTVT.

The rearrangement joins TRBV7-3 to TRBJ2-1; D is perhaps TRBD1 or TRBD2 (5 bases each). CDR1 is SGHTA and CDR2 is FQGTGA in the germline V gene. Trimming stripped 5 bases from V and 8 bases from J, with 19 bases between. The CDR3 runs to 15 residues. CDR3 in amino acids: CASSPVGRRGDEQFF. The CDR3 DNA reads as TGTGCCAGCAGCCCAGTGGGACGTAGAGGCGATGAGCAGTTCTTC.

Note on this clone: A much larger clone differs by one base, so this may be a read error. The V call is TRBV4-1, the J call TRBJ2-1; 13 positions agree with TRBD2. Germline lookup yields CDR1 MGHRA and CDR2 YSYEKL. CDR3 length equals 20 residues. DNA for the CDR3: TGCGCCAGCAGCCTTGTCTGGACTAGCGGGGGAACGAGGAAAAACAATAAGCAGTTCTTC. This translates into CASSLVWTSGGTRKNNKQFF.

This clone came up a few times. Other DNA sequences in this sample translate to the same CDR3. The chain joins TRBV11-2 to TRBJ1-1, with D hard to call. With 4 bases removed from V and 3 bases from J, the gap between germline ends came to 9 bases. CDR1 and CDR2 from the germline V gene are SGHAT and FQNNGV. CDR3 size: 13 residues. The CDR3 DNA reads as TGTGCCAGCAGCTCGCAGCGAGACACTGAAGCTTTCTTT. Translating gives CASSSQRDTEAFF. The full variable domain, in which reference TRBV11-2 and TRBJ1-1 provide the parts outside the CDR3, is EAGVAQSPRYKIIEKRQSVAFWCNPISGHATLYWYQQILGQGPKLLIQFQNNGVVDDSQLPKDRFSAERLKGVDSTLKIQPAKLEDSAVYLCASSSQRDTEAFFGQGTRLTVV.